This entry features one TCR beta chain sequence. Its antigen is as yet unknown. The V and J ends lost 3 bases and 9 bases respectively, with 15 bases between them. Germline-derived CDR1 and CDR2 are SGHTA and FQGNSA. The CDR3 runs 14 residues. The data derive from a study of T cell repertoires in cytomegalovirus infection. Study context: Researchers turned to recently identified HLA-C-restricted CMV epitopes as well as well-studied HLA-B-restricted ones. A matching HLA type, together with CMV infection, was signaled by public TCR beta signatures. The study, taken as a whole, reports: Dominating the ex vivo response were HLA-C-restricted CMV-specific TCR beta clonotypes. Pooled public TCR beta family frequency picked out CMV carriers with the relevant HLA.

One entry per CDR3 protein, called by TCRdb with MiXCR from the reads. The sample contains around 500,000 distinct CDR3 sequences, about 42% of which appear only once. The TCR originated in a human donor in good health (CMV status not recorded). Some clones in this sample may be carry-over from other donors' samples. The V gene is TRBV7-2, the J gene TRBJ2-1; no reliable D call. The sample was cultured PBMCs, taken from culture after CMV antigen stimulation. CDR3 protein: CASSFVEVGLEQFF. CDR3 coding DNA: TGTGCCAGCAGCTTTGTTGAGGTGGGCCTTGAGCAGTTCTTC. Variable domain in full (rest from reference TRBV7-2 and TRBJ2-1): GAGVSQSPSNKVTEKGKDVELRCDPISGHTALYWYRQSLGQGLEFLIYFQGNSAPDKSGLPSDRFSAERTGGSVSTLTIQRTQQEDSAVYLCASSFVEVGLEQFFGPGTRLTVL.